Here is one T cell receptor beta chain with its context. The method was immunoSEQ multiplex PCR; TCRdb's version includes in-frame clones alone and lacks a portion of them. The sample holds approximately 130,000 clones, around 87% seen once. The germline V gene has CDR1 KGHSH and CDR2 LQKENI. There are 15 residues in the CDR3. Trimming removed 6 bases at V and 1 base at J, with 15 bases between. The data were obtained in a study of control samples from healthy donors and cancer patients. The V and J genes are TRBV18 and TRBJ1-1; no reliable D call. The TCR was taken from a man between 60 and 75 years old in good health. Sample: blood. CDR3 nucleotide sequence: TGTGCCAGCTCGTGGAGCCCCGGGAAGAACACTGAAGCTTTCTTT. This codes for CASSWSPGKNTEAFF.